This T cell receptor (beta chain) was captured in a study of T cells in Graves' hyperthyroidism and ophthalmopathy. Lactation, pregnancy, other autoimmune disease or uncontrolled infection led to exclusion of patients. Diagnoses used clinical symptoms, serum thyroxine and TRAb, thyroid ultrasound and orbital computed tomography. Trimming took off 7 bases at V and 0 bases at J, with 10 bases between the two ends. Germline V lookup: CDR1 SQVTM, CDR2 ANQGSEA. The CDR3 has 14 residues. The source material, RNA transcripts, was used to amplify TCR beta CDR3 regions. Primed by the HTBI set, a first-round RT-PCR was run on the TCR CDR3. Each CDR3 protein is one row after TCRdb ran MiXCR on the multiplex PCR reads. The top ten hold roughly 17% of the sample, which has about 720,000 distinct CDR3 sequences, 15% to 20% seen once. This clonotype was seen a handful of times.

Sequencing was done on a sample of blood. The rearrangement uses TRBV29-1 and TRBJ1-6; D is unclear. This TCR was sampled from a woman between 45 and 60 years old with Graves' hyperthyroidism that later progressed to Graves' ophthalmopathy. CDR3 protein: CSAQESSYNSPLHF. The DNA for the CDR3 is TGCAGCGCTCAAGAGAGCTCCTATAATTCACCCCTCCACTTT.